Below, 23 T cell receptor beta chains from the same sample are listed, as sequenced in a study of CD8 T cells in ankylosing spondylitis. From the 5' RACE reads, TCRdb called clonotypes with MiXCR, one entry per CDR3 protein. The data show 130,000 to 150,000 distinct CDR3 sequences, with roughly 8.4% seen just once and 7.3% held by the top ten. Sequencing was carried out using synovial fluid, either unsorted or a sorted T cell fraction (not recorded which). The receptors were sampled from a male donor with ankylosing spondylitis.

This clonotype has ten or more counts. V usage is TRBV20-1 and J usage is TRBJ2-1, with unresolved D. Trimming removed 3 bases at V and 2 bases at J, with 14 bases between. The germline gives CDR1 DFQATT, CDR2 SNEGSKA (reference sequence). The CDR3 has 15 amino acids. The CDR3 here is CSASRFGEAYNEQFF. CDR3 in DNA: TGCAGTGCTAGCCGTTTCGGAGAAGCCTACAATGAGCAGTTCTTC.

The CDR3 region has the DNA TGTGCCAGCAGCCAAGATTGGGGGACGGGCACCGGGGAGCTGTTTTTT. Translating gives CASSQDWGTGTGELFF. This chain connects TRBV4-2 to TRBJ2-2; D may be TRBD1 or TRBD2 (5 bases each). Germline CDR1 and CDR2: LGHNA and YNFKEQ. V was clipped by 0 bases and J by 4 bases, with 12 bases between them. This CDR3 is 16 amino acids long.

This clonotype was observed many times. The J gene is TRBJ1-6, the V gene TRBV6-5; D is ambiguous. CDR3 length equals 15 residues. The V and J ends lost 4 bases and 8 bases respectively, with 15 bases between them. Germline V gene lookup returns CDR1 MNHEY and CDR2 SVGAGI. CDR3 residues: CASSFKGALDSPLHF. In nucleotides, the CDR3 is TGTGCCAGCAGTTTTAAGGGCGCCTTGGATTCACCCCTCCACTTT.

This clonotype was observed at least ten times. The rearrangement links TRBV7-2 to TRBJ2-7; 8 positions agree with TRBD2. The V and J ends lost 4 bases and 0 bases, in that order; junction bases with no gene match: 5. CDR3 length equals 15 residues. Germline CDR1 is SGHTA and CDR2 is FQGNSA. The CDR3 spells CASSSTSAYSYEQYF. The CDR3 DNA reads as TGTGCCAGCAGCTCGACTAGCGCTTACTCCTACGAGCAGTACTTC.

This clonotype showed up many times. The J gene is TRBJ1-5, the V gene TRBV28; D remains unclear. Deletions cut 1 base from V and 0 bases from J, with 16 bases between. Germline CDR1 is MDHEN and CDR2 is SYDVKM. The CDR3 totals 18 residues. In DNA, the CDR3 is TGTGCCAGCAGTTTATACAAGCAGTCTCGTTATAGCAATCAGCCCCAGCATTTT. Translating gives CASSLYKQSRYSNQPQHF.

This clonotype was detected ten times or more. The V gene is TRBV3-2, the J gene TRBJ2-1; the tabulated D call, TRBD2, remains unverified against the DNA. TRBV3-2 counts as a pseudogene. The CDR3 length is 16 residues. The CDR3 reads CASSLTPGLAGVEQFF. DNA of the CDR3: TGTGCCAGCAGCCTAACCCCGGGACTAGCGGGAGTCGAGCAGTTCTTC.

This clonotype was observed many times. This CDR3 reads CASRRGGRAYEQYF. In DNA, the CDR3 is TGTGCCAGCAGACGGGGCGGGAGGGCCTACGAGCAGTACTTC. The chain recombines TRBV12-3 or TRBV12-4 with TRBJ2-7, with 9 bases fitting TRBD2. The CDR3 is 14 amino acids. V gave up 6 bases and J gave up 2 bases; unmatched junction bases: 5.

This clonotype was recorded at least ten times. The J gene is TRBJ2-3, the V gene TRBV29-1; the D call may be TRBD1 or TRBD2 (6 bases each). This CDR3 comprises 14 residues. Germline V gene data show CDR1 as SQVTM and CDR2 as ANQGSEA. Trimming took off 1 base at V and 7 bases at J, with 15 bases between the two ends. The CDR3 nucleotides are TGCAGCGTTGAAGTCGGGGGCGTGGGAAATACGCAGTATTTT. Its protein product is CSVEVGGVGNTQYF.

The chain employs TRBV5-1 and TRBJ2-7, with TRBD2 matching over 10 bases. The trim removed 4 bases at V and 3 bases at J, leaving 10 bases unmatched. Germline V lookup: CDR1 SGHRS, CDR2 YFSETQ. This CDR3 has 16 amino acids. The DNA for the CDR3 is TGCGCCAGCAGCCCCCTTAAAGCGGGAGGGATCTACGAGCAGTACTTC. Translated: CASSPLKAGGIYEQYF.

This clonotype was seen at least ten times. The V and J genes are TRBV14 and TRBJ1-2, with unresolved D. CDR3 length equals 13 residues. Germline V gene data show CDR1 as SGHDN and CDR2 as FVKESK. Trimming left V 2 bases short and J 0 bases short, with 4 bases between. The CDR3 reads CASSQYPNYGYTF. The CDR3 nucleotides read TGTGCCAGCAGCCAATACCCTAACTATGGCTACACCTTC.

The table lists this clonotype with many counts. This chain links TRBV20-1 with TRBJ1-6; 8 positions agree with TRBD1. The CDR3 sequence is 14 residues long. V lost 5 bases to trimming and J lost 6 bases; unmatched junction nucleotides: 6. Germline V gene sequence: CDR1 DFQATT, CDR2 SNEGSKA (reference sequence). CDR3 protein: CSAEGQESNSPLHF. For the CDR3, the DNA is TGCAGTGCTGAGGGACAGGAAAGTAATTCACCCCTCCACTTT.

Only a few counts were recorded for this clonotype. The chain employs TRBV6-2 or TRBV6-3 and TRBJ2-1, with D unresolved. This CDR3 has 20 amino acids. V was pared by 7 bases and J by 0 bases, with 28 bases between. Germline-derived CDR1 and CDR2 are MNHEY and SVGEGT. For the CDR3, the DNA is TGTGCCAGCAAAACCCTGCATAGTCAGTTCCTACATAGCTCCTACAATGAGCAGTTCTTC. Translation gives CASKTLHSQFLHSSYNEQFF.

This clonotype was picked up a small number of times. This chain joins TRBV15 and TRBJ2-2; 11 bases line up with TRBD2. J gave up 6 bases and V 0 bases, and 9 bases lay outside the gene matches. Germline V CDR1 and CDR2: LNHNV, YYDKDF (reference sequence). The CDR3 spans 18 residues. CDR3 sequence: CATSRDSGRALKAGELFF. For the CDR3, the DNA is TGTGCCACCAGCAGAGATAGCGGGAGGGCTTTAAAGGCCGGGGAGCTGTTTTTT.

This clonotype was detected many times. This sequence joins TRBV20-1 and TRBJ1-2, with D uncertain. This CDR3 is built from 12 residues. Germline CDR1 reads DFQATT; CDR2 reads SNEGSKA (reference sequence). DNA of the CDR3: TGCATTTGGATGGCAGGAAACTATGGCTACACCTTC. It is translated as CIWMAGNYGYTF.

V usage is TRBV4-3 and J usage is TRBJ2-7, with a possible D match to TRBD1 (6 bases). CDR3 length: 15 amino acids. Trimming shortened V by 6 bases and J by 3 bases, and 18 bases separated the two germline ends. CDR1 is LGHNA and CDR2 is YSLEER in the germline V gene. The CDR3 DNA is TGCGCCAGCAGTCGCGACCCCAGCAGGGGCTACGAGCAGTACTTC. This codes for CASSRDPSRGYEQYF.

The CDR3 bases are TGTGCCAGCAGTTACCCCGGACTACCTCAAGAGACCCAGTACTTC. It specifies CASSYPGLPQETQYF. The J gene is TRBJ2-5, the V gene TRBV27, with D possibly being TRBD2 (6 bases). V gave up 4 bases and J gave up 2 bases, with 14 bases separating them. The germline V gene encodes CDR1 MNHEY and CDR2 SMNVEV (reference sequence). The CDR3 is 15 amino acids.

The sample holds a few counts of this clonotype. The chain links TRBV3-1 to TRBJ1-2; 7 nucleotides line up with TRBD1. Germline CDR1 reads LGHDT; CDR2 reads YNNKEL (reference sequence). This CDR3 is 13 amino acids long. The trim removed 4 bases at V and 8 bases at J, leaving 7 bases unmatched. The CDR3 sequence: CASSPYRGQGYTF. The DNA for the CDR3 is TGTGCCAGCAGCCCGTACAGGGGCCAGGGCTACACCTTC. Full variable domain (outside the CDR3, taken from reference TRBV3-1 and TRBJ1-2): DTAVSQTPKYLVTQMGNDKSIKCEQNLGHDTMYWYKQDSKKFLKIMFSYNNKELIINETVPNRFSPKSPDKAHLNLHINSLELGDSAVYFCASSPYRGQGYTFGSGTRLTVV.

In this sample, this clonotype turned up many times. The chain combines TRBV2 with TRBJ1-1, with 7 positions matching TRBD1. Losses at the gene ends were 5 bases for V and 7 bases for J; bases not matched to a gene: 4. The CDR3 length is 12 residues. The germline gives CDR1 SNHLY, CDR2 FYNNEI. The CDR3: CASSLTGIEAFF. The CDR3 coding sequence is TGTGCCAGCAGTTTGACAGGGATTGAAGCTTTCTTT.

This clonotype showed up many times. The V call is TRBV5-1, the J call TRBJ2-5, with 8 nucleotides matching TRBD1. This CDR3 region has 13 residues. Per the germline V gene, CDR1 is SGHRS and CDR2 is YFSETQ. V trimming: 8 bases; J trimming: 1 base; junction bases outside the gene matches: 4. CDR3 DNA: TGCGCCAGTCACGGACAGGGCCAAGAGACCCAGTACTTC. Amino acids: CASHGQGQETQYF.

There are many counts of this clonotype. The rearrangement uses TRBV18 and TRBJ2-2; the match to TRBD1 covers 8 bases. Trimming took 2 bases from V and 3 from J; bases not matched to a gene: 2. Looked up from germline, CDR1 is KGHSH and CDR2 is LQKENI. The CDR3 spans 15 residues. CDR3 DNA: TGTGCCAGCTCACCAGCGACAGGGGACACCGGGGAGCTGTTTTTT. This codes for CASSPATGDTGELFF.

In its sample, this clonotype was seen many times. The CDR3 DNA sequence: TGTGCCAGCAGTTTTTATTCGGGAGTGACTGAAGCTTTCTTT. Its translation: CASSFYSGVTEAFF. The chain employs TRBV12-3 or TRBV12-4 and TRBJ1-1; D is undetermined. V was trimmed by 3 bases and J by 5 bases, leaving 13 bases between them. This CDR3 has 14 amino acids.

This clonotype was recorded many times. This rearrangement joins TRBV24-1 to TRBJ2-7; no reliable D call. V was cut by 0 bases and J by 8 bases, with 10 bases left in between. Germline values: CDR1 KGHDR, CDR2 SFDVKD. The CDR3 is 13 amino acids. The CDR3 reads CATSDLAVPKQYF. The CDR3 region has the DNA TGTGCCACCAGTGATTTGGCAGTCCCTAAGCAGTACTTC.

This chain links TRBV20-1 with TRBJ2-7, with TRBD2 matching 10 bases. The CDR3 loop spans 14 amino acids. The V gene end was trimmed by 2 bases and the J gene end by 6 bases; junction bases not matched to a gene: 7. CDR1 and CDR2 from the germline V gene are DFQATT and SNEGSKA (reference sequence). The CDR3 DNA reads as TGCAGTGCTAGACCAGCTAGCGGGAGCTTCGAGCAGTACTTC. Its protein is CSARPASGSFEQYF.